Given below is one T cell receptor beta chain in context. Its antigen is unknown. Base qualities were left out, and no much larger clone turns up one base away. This sample was included in a study of T cells in Graves' hyperthyroidism and ophthalmopathy (dated by TCRdb to about 2019). Concerning the study at large: A discovery cohort of roughly 100 patients, about 43 with Graves' ophthalmopathy and 55 to 60 with stable Graves' hyperthyroidism, was used to find distinguishing TCR V-J signatures. An independent validation cohort of 18 to 20 hyperthyroidism patients and about 16 patients who later progressed to ophthalmopathy tested prospective prediction of ophthalmopathy. The 100 or so discovery patients were randomly split 7:3 into training and test sets. The study also compared thyroid tissue and blood T-cell repertoires from roughly 6 Graves' hyperthyroidism patients. After sampling, hyperthyroidism patients received methimazole starting at 30 mg daily, and ophthalmopathy patients received high-dose intravenous methylprednisolone. The paper describes TCR Vbeta CDR3 sequencing of roughly 130 peripheral blood samples, made up of 43 ophthalmopathy patients, roughly 80 hyperthyroidism patients and 17 progressor patients.

Exclusion was applied to patients with uncontrolled infections, other autoimmune diseases, pregnancy or lactation. Diagnoses relied on clinical symptoms, serum thyroxine and TRAb, thyroid ultrasound and orbital computed tomography. Total RNA was extracted with Trizol reagent, and quality was checked on an Agilent 2100 Bioanalyzer. On the study overall, not on this receptor specifically: No statistical method was used to set the sample size in advance, and investigators knew the group allocation. During validation, the model predicted progression to ophthalmopathy a median of approximately 6.5 months ahead of onset, with approximately 70% sensitivity and 72.22% specificity. Most expanded thyroid clonotypes (frequency above 0.001) were also detected in blood, suggesting blood repertoires may reflect thyroid immune responses. In cross-validation, a model built on a 13 V-J signature told ophthalmopathy apart from stable hyperthyroidism with under 90% sensitivity and about 81% specificity, and in testing the same model reached 80%/75%.

Amplification of TCR beta CDR3 regions was carried out from RNA transcripts. The first round of RT-PCR for the TCR CDR3 was performed with the HTBI primer set and the Qiagen OneStep RT-PCR kit. Libraries were constructed in a second round of multiplex PCR, after which size selection and purification were performed. Paired-end sequencing of the libraries was performed with 100 bp reads on an Illumina HiSeq2000. The authors processed their data as follows. Raw data were processed with SOAPnuke, discarding reads with adapters, uncalled bases, mean Phred below 15, or no exact constant-primer or identifier match. High-quality paired reads were merged using COPE v1.2.5, and each unique nucleotide sequence was defined as a clonotype. MiTCR v1.1 was used to align clonotypes to the IMGT TRBV, TRBD and TRBJ reference segments. Only V-J combinations with frequency above 0.0001, covering about 99% of repertoires, were analysed. A TCS score was defined as the ratio of F50 (clonal expansion) to E x V (chaos), with BLOSUM62-based TCRdist applied between CDR3 peptides within each V-J. Welch's t-statistics and random forest reduced around 510 V-J features to some 14, which were used in a naive Bayes classifier (R e1071). The similarity between thyroid and blood repertoires was quantified using the Morisita-Horn index. TCRdb reanalyzed the raw reads on its own, using fastp at Q25 for trimming and MiXCR for clone calling, and kept in-frame beta chains. For every CDR3 protein sequence, its rows merge into one entry that carries the most common genes and DNA. The V and J calls come from TCRdb's annotation, not from the publication. The sample records around 620,000 distinct CDR3 sequences, 35% to 55% of which are singletons. The top ten hold 15% to 20% of the sample.

CDR1 and CDR2 (ENHRY, SYGVKD) derive from the germline V gene. V was cut back by 4 bases and J by 3 bases, leaving a gap of 9 bases between them. The cysteine opens and the phenylalanine closes a CDR3 of 13 amino acids. Here the CDR3 DNA is all that survives: 39 bases in frame from base 1. Sequencing was carried out using peripheral blood or thyroid tissue (not recorded which). The rearrangement combines TRBV10-3 with TRBJ1-1; the D gene identity is not certain. The TCR sequence derives from an adult woman with Graves' disease, either hyperthyroidism or ophthalmopathy (not recorded which). The DNA sequence follows: TGTGCCATCAGTGGCTCCACCTACACTGAAGCTTTCTTT. Its translation reads: CAISGSTYTEAFF.